Listed below are T cell receptor beta chains from one sample, sequenced in a study of T cells after yellow fever vaccination. TCRdb independently ran MiXCR on the 5' RACE reads; one entry per CDR3 protein. The sample includes hundreds of thousands of distinct CDR3 sequences, 21% of them seen just once. Sequenced material: PBMCs, taken roughly 20 days after the first yellow fever vaccination. These receptors all come from a man aged 18 to 29 who received the YFV17D yellow fever vaccine. Each CDR3 is given with its conserved first and last residue. The order of the fields is V gene, clone size, J gene, CDR3 length, CDR3 protein. The size entry is marked missing in some rows and otherwise reads once, few, many or a size class.

V gene: TRBV4-1; clone size: -; J gene: TRBJ1-5; CDR3 length: 15; CDR3 protein: CASSQLPHGEEPQHF
V gene: TRBV28; clone size: few; J gene: TRBJ2-1; CDR3 length: 17; CDR3 protein: CASVPRRVPTNYNEQFF
V gene: TRBV20-1; clone size: few; J gene: TRBJ1-2; CDR3 length: 13; CDR3 protein: CSAKPRPNYGYTF
V gene: TRBV20-1; clone size: few; J gene: TRBJ1-1; CDR3 length: 12; CDR3 protein: CSPGGGATEAFF
V gene: TRBV15; clone size: -; J gene: TRBJ2-2; CDR3 length: 14; CDR3 protein: CATSRDLGTGELFF
V gene: TRBV9; clone size: -; J gene: TRBJ1-6; CDR3 length: 13; CDR3 protein: CASSVDWDSPLHF
V gene: TRBV7-8; clone size: few; J gene: TRBJ2-1; CDR3 length: 13; CDR3 protein: CASSLGSGREQFF
V gene: TRBV20-1; clone size: -; J gene: TRBJ2-4; CDR3 length: 13; CDR3 protein: CSVPGEFGGIQYF
V gene: TRBV11-2; clone size: few; J gene: TRBJ2-1; CDR3 length: 19; CDR3 protein: CASSPTSGGYTSSYNEQFF
V gene: TRBV28; clone size: few; J gene: TRBJ1-3; CDR3 length: 19; CDR3 protein: CASSSASLHRGKTGNTIYF
V gene: TRBV4-2; clone size: -; J gene: TRBJ2-1; CDR3 length: 17; CDR3 protein: CASSRTRAGSSYNEQFF
V gene: TRBV7-7; clone size: few; J gene: TRBJ2-2; CDR3 length: 16; CDR3 protein: CASSQGYPAGTGERFF
V gene: TRBV6-5; clone size: few; J gene: TRBJ1-6; CDR3 length: 15; CDR3 protein: CASSSNRVYNSPLHF
V gene: TRBV4-3; clone size: -; J gene: TRBJ1-2; CDR3 length: 16; CDR3 protein: CASSTGGLGWRYGYTF
V gene: TRBV7-3; clone size: many; J gene: TRBJ2-2; CDR3 length: 14; CDR3 protein: CASSDGQVTGELFF
V gene: TRBV25-1; clone size: -; J gene: TRBJ2-6; CDR3 length: 14; CDR3 protein: CATQGGTGANVLTF
V gene: TRBV5-1; clone size: -; J gene: TRBJ1-5; CDR3 length: 15; CDR3 protein: CASSPGTVFNQPQHF